This T cell receptor beta chain was captured by sequencing in a study of T cell responses to AZD1222 COVID-19 vaccine. Sequencing used immunoSEQ multiplex PCR; TCRdb keeps in-frame clones, though not all of them. The top ten hold around 2.7% of the sample, which has approximately 92,000 clones, 87% seen once. Germline V lookup: CDR1 MNHNS, CDR2 SASEGT. The V gene end was trimmed by 2 bases and the J gene end by 2 bases; junction bases not matched to a gene: 1. This CDR3 has 15 amino acids. This specimen was peripheral blood, taken on day 0 of AZD1222 vaccination. This rearrangement joins TRBV6-1 to TRBJ2-3; 10 bases are shared with TRBD2. The source is an adult in good health. This chain's CDR3 is CASSELAGDTDTQYF. Written as DNA, the CDR3 is TGTGCCAGCAGTGAACTAGCGGGGGACACAGATACGCAGTATTTT.